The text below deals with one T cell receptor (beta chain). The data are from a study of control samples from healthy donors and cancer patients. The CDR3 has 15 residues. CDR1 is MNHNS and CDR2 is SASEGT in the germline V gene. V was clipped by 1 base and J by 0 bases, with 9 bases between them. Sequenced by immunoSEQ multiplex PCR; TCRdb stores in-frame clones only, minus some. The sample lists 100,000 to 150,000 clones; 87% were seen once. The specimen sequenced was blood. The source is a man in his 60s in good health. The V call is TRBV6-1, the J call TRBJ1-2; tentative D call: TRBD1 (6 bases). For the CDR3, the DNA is TGTGCCAGCAGTGAAGGCGGGACAACTAACTATGGCTACACCTTC. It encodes CASSEGGTTNYGYTF.